This T cell receptor (beta chain) came from a study of cytomegalovirus exposure and HLA in healthy donors. Germline V gene data show CDR1 as SQVTM and CDR2 as ANQGSEA. This CDR3 is 12 amino acids long. V shed 6 bases and J 3 bases; nucleotides not matched to a gene: 4. The PCR had 60 Vbeta and 13 Jbeta primers. Some clones are missing from TCRdb's copy, which holds only in-frame ones; the method was immunoSEQ multiplex PCR. In all, the sample yields approximately 68,000 clones. On this clone itself: Other DNA sequences of this sample code for an identical CDR3.

This TCR derives from a female donor in good health and CMV-seropositive. The genes are TRBV29-1 and TRBJ2-5; 7 bases align to TRBD1. Input material: PBMCs. As DNA, the CDR3 is TGCAGCGTCCGGACAGGTGAAGAGACCCAGTACTTC. It translates to CSVRTGEETQYF.